The rows below give T cell receptor beta chains drawn from one sample of a study of CXCR3-negative and CXCR3-positive naive CD8 T cells. With the 5' RACE reads reprocessed, TCRdb shows one record per CDR3 protein and no DNA. There are approximately 74,000 distinct CDR3 sequences in the sample, with around 1.4% held by the top ten. The sample consisted of naive CXCR3- CD8+ T cells from blood. Receptors were obtained from a human donor in good health. Some clones in this sample may be carry-over from other donors' samples. Both conserved end residues are part of each CDR3. Each record gives: J gene, V gene, CDR3 protein.

TRBJ1-1,TRBV29-1,CSVEVEGNTEAFF
TRBJ1-1,TRBV20-1,CSARDNRIEQLAEAFF
TRBJ2-1,TRBV20-1,CSARAPGDRDYNEQFF
TRBJ1-1,TRBV29-1,CSVEYLNTEAFF
TRBJ1-2,TRBV5-1,CASSSTGVYGYTF
TRBJ2-5,TRBV28,CASSLGPLGNQETQYF
TRBJ1-4,TRBV4-2,CASSSRDEKLFF
TRBJ2-2,TRBV5-1,CASSLAPSHTGELFF
TRBJ2-7,TRBV12-3/TRBV12-4,CASSLKIVSYEQYF
TRBJ2-1,TRBV10-1,CASSESPLGGSSYNEQFF
TRBJ2-7,TRBV20-1,CSVQSAGGESYEQYF
TRBJ2-7,TRBV29-1,CSVELPQFSSYEQYF
TRBJ2-1,TRBV7-9,CASPATSETDNEQFF
TRBJ2-7,TRBV20-1,CSARPGQGAGGYEQYF
TRBJ2-1,TRBV7-3,CASSLIGGGPLNEQFF
TRBJ1-6,TRBV4-2,CASSRGQPDSPLHF
TRBJ2-1,TRBV14,CASSHGVYNEQFF
TRBJ2-7,TRBV29-1,CSVVGLAAYEQYF
TRBJ2-2,TRBV5-1,CASSFPTSGSGARTGELFF
TRBJ2-2,TRBV15,CATSRDLGGAAGELFF
TRBJ2-7,TRBV29-1,CSVDDYGYEQYF
TRBJ2-7,TRBV7-9,CASSQFTTGSYEQYF
TRBJ2-1,TRBV5-1,CASSLGGGYNEQFF
TRBJ2-1,TRBV29-1,CSVVDPSGLYNEQFF
TRBJ2-1,TRBV20-1,CSARTSGYNEQFF
TRBJ1-1,TRBV4-1,CASGRLGTGLNTEAFF
TRBJ2-1,TRBV25-1,CASSEYRTSGSPSGNEQFF
TRBJ2-2,TRBV11-2,CASSSGTSGRAFTGELFF
TRBJ1-1,TRBV5-1,CASQAGKMNTEAFF
TRBJ2-7,TRBV20-1,CSARAEGLAGPHSYEQYF
TRBJ1-4,TRBV7-8,CASSLDFREQETTNEKLFF
TRBJ2-3,TRBV11-2,CASSKLAEGADTQYF
TRBJ1-3,TRBV12-3/TRBV12-4,CASSFLRGNTIYF
TRBJ1-2,TRBV4-1,CASSQDYGARVGGYTF
TRBJ2-7,TRBV2,CASSPAGPEQYF
TRBJ2-2,TRBV29-1,CSVWDREMTGELFF
TRBJ2-1,TRBV5-1,CASSWSTGNEQFF
TRBJ2-7,TRBV28,CASSWGGSEQYF
TRBJ2-7,TRBV27,CASSVDSPWLGYEQYF
TRBJ1-1,TRBV29-1,CSAWGEMGNTEAFF
TRBJ2-6,TRBV7-6,CASSSHRTVSGANVLTF
TRBJ2-3,TRBV19,CASSTAGGSDTQYF
TRBJ2-1,TRBV5-4,CASSSVLSGHEQFF
TRBJ1-4,TRBV7-9,CASSFPGQATNEKLFF
TRBJ2-7,TRBV29-1,CSVEDLGNEQYF
TRBJ1-1,TRBV12-3/TRBV12-4,CASRMNTEAFF
TRBJ2-1,TRBV7-9,CASNRDNEQFF
TRBJ2-7,TRBV7-9,CASSPRLGKTSSYEQYF
TRBJ2-2,TRBV5-5,CASSPNAIWNTGELFF
TRBJ2-7,TRBV29-1,CSVEAPGLAEEQYF
TRBJ1-1,TRBV19,CASSTTLNTEAFF
TRBJ2-7,TRBV6-6,CASSLSNEQYF